The 5 T cell receptor beta chains presented below share a single source sample, sequenced in a study of a mutant IDH1 vaccine in newly diagnosed glioma. As for time point: baseline, week 1 (first vaccination visit). Noted treatment: pre-vaccination baseline after standard-of-care therapy. The assay was immunoSEQ multiplex PCR, and TCRdb's table has in-frame clones only and misses some. Of 50,000 to 65,000 clones listed, about 82% are singletons. This specimen was PBMCs, taken from a glioma patient treated with radiotherapy, temozolomide or both. The receptor source for this set is a man between 18 and 29 years old with glioma.

Only one count was recorded for this clone. The rearrangement uses TRBV7-2 and TRBJ2-3, with D uncertain. Trimming took off 2 bases at V and 7 bases at J, with 4 bases between the two ends. This CDR3 region has 11 residues. Germline assignment: CDR1 SGHTA and CDR2 FQGNSA. The CDR3 bases are TGTGCCAGCAGCTTACCTAATACGCAGTATTTT. Translated: CASSLPNTQYF.

This sequence joins TRBV4-1 and TRBJ2-5; the D call may be TRBD1 or TRBD2 (6 bases each). The J call may be wrong; the DNA end is better matched by TRBJ2-7. The CDR3 has 14 residues. CDR1 is MGHRA and CDR2 is YSYEKL in the germline V gene. This CDR3 reads CASSHSGATYEQYF. CDR3 coding DNA: TGCGCCAGCAGCCACTCGGGGGCAACCTACGAGCAGTACTTC.

The gene calls are TRBV27 and TRBJ2-6; no clear D gene. V lost 0 bases to trimming and J lost 0 bases, with 6 bases between them. The CDR3 is made up of 16 amino acids. Germline CDR1 reads MNHEY; CDR2 reads SMNVEV (reference sequence). Written as DNA, the CDR3 is TGTGCCAGCAGTTTATCGAAGAGCTCTGGGGCCAACGTCCTGACTTTC. It yields the protein CASSLSKSSGANVLTF.

This chain uses TRBV5-4 with TRBJ2-3; D not resolved. Trimming removed 0 bases at V and 6 bases at J, with 2 bases between. The germline CDR1 and CDR2 sequences are SGHNT and YYREEE (reference sequence). The CDR3 runs to 11 residues. CDR3 nucleotides: TGTGCCAGCAGCTTGGCGGATACGCAGTATTTT. Its protein product is CASSLADTQYF.

This clone was seen just once. The V call is TRBV9, the J call TRBJ1-1; D is possibly TRBD1 (5 bases). The germline V gene encodes CDR1 SGDLS and CDR2 YYNGEE. Trimming left V 3 bases short and J 9 bases short, with 15 bases between. This CDR3 comprises 13 residues. The CDR3 loop is CASSALEKGQAFF. Written as DNA, the CDR3 is TGTGCCAGCAGCGCCTTGGAGAAGGGACAAGCTTTCTTT.